The clone carrying this TCR beta chain was seen only once. Its matching antigen is unknown. These data come from a study of identifying expanded T cells in peripheral blood. General study points: Over approximately two and four weeks, about 15 and 19 clones changed, versus 1.2 between replicates. Two-week clone count variance significantly increased as total template count grew.

The CDR3 totals 16 residues. Germline V lookup: CDR1 SGHTA, CDR2 FQGNSA. The V end was cut by 1 base, the J end by 4 bases, with 16 bases between. During the collection period, no donor immune events like infections were recorded. The repertoire was sequenced with immunoSEQ multiplex PCR; TCRdb's copy has only in-frame clones and lacks some. The repertoire holds 50,000 to 65,000 clones, with over 75% as singletons. The chain recombines TRBV7-2 with TRBJ1-2; D remains unclear. This sequence originates from a person aged 18-70 years in good health. Specimen: blood. CDR3 DNA: TGTGCCAGCAGCTTAGTAGTTAACGGATGGGGCTATGGCTACACCTTC. It codes for CASSLVVNGWGYGYTF.